The next 5 T cell receptor beta chains were all read from a single sample in a study of blood T cell repertoires in COVID-19. Assay: immunoSEQ multiplex PCR; the TCRdb copy retains only in-frame clones and omits some. This repertoire shows about 470,000 clones, around 90% found once; its top ten account for approximately 0.7%. The specimen sequenced was PBMCs or T cells enriched from blood (not recorded which). All receptors derive from a woman younger than 35 who had recovered from COVID-19.

This sequence joins TRBV3-1 (or the pseudogene TRBV3-2) and TRBJ2-1; D gene ambiguous. From germline, CDR1 is LGHDT and CDR2 YNNKEL (reference sequence). V was trimmed by 0 bases and J by 7 bases, leaving 13 bases between them. The CDR3 has 15 amino acids. The chain's CDR3 is CASSQDINFSNEQFF. As DNA, the CDR3 is TGTGCCAGCAGCCAAGATATTAACTTCTCTAATGAGCAGTTCTTC.

The chain links TRBV18 to TRBJ1-2; 7 positions match TRBD1. Germline V lookup: CDR1 KGHSH, CDR2 LQKENI. The junction had 3 bases not matched to a gene; V was cut back by 1 base and J by 7 bases. The CDR3 contains 13 residues. CDR3 loop: CASSPQGASGYTF. Here the CDR3 DNA reads TGTGCCAGCTCACCACAGGGGGCCTCTGGCTACACCTTC.

This clone was recorded once. The chain combines TRBV7-9 with TRBJ1-1; D is unresolved. V was shortened by 3 bases and J by 7 bases, with 15 bases between the two germline ends. In germline, CDR1 is SEHNR, CDR2 FQNEAQ (reference sequence). The CDR3 loop spans 14 amino acids. The CDR3: CASSFEGTVSEAFF. The CDR3 bases are TGTGCCAGCAGCTTCGAGGGTACCGTCAGTGAAGCTTTCTTT.

This clone was recorded only once. This chain uses TRBV21-1 with TRBJ2-7; the table's D call TRBD2 went unverified against the DNA. TRBV21-1 is classified as a pseudogene. This CDR3 is built from 14 residues. The CDR3 spells CASSTRTSPHEQYF. As DNA, the CDR3 is TGTGCCAGCAGCACCCGAACTAGCCCCCACGAGCAGTACTTC.

The chain carries TRBV5-6 and TRBJ1-4, with TRBD1 as a possible D gene (6 bases). The CDR3 covers 15 residues. Deletions cut 4 bases from V and 4 bases from J, with 14 bases between. CDR1 and CDR2 from the germline V gene are SGHDT and YYEEEE. The CDR3 protein is CASSPFRTVNEKLFF. The CDR3 DNA is TGTGCCAGCAGCCCTTTCCGGACAGTTAATGAAAAACTGTTTTTT.